A single sample gave rise to the 7 T cell receptor beta chains below, sequenced in a study of cytomegalovirus exposure and HLA in healthy donors. PCR involved 60 Vbeta and 13 Jbeta primers. The protocol was immunoSEQ multiplex PCR, while the TCRdb copy is restricted to in-frame clones and leaves out a portion. The sample contains 90,000 to 150,000 clones, nearly 65% of which appear only once. The sequenced material came from PBMCs. These receptors were obtained from a middle-aged man in good health and CMV-seropositive.

Only a few counts were recorded for this clone. The chain uses TRBV15 and TRBJ1-2; D uncertain. Germline values: CDR1 LNHNV, CDR2 YYDKDF (reference sequence). V lost 9 bases, J lost 6 bases, and 20 bases lay in between. CDR3 size: 14 residues. In DNA, the CDR3 is TGTGCCACGGGCGGGCACAGAGTTCTCGATGGCTACACCTTC. Its translation: CATGGHRVLDGYTF.

A note on this clone: Other DNA sequences within the sample encode an identical CDR3. The V gene is TRBV7-7, the J gene TRBJ2-7; 9 nucleotides agree with TRBD1. The CDR3 covers 15 residues. V was pared by 1 base and J by 3 bases, with 4 bases of the junction left unmatched. CDR1 and CDR2 (germline): SSHAT, FNYEAQ (reference sequence). Here the CDR3 DNA reads TGTGCCAGCAGCTTAGGGTCGGGACAGGGCTACGAGCAGTACTTC. Translation: CASSLGSGQGYEQYF.

In its sample, this clone was seen a few times. This rearrangement joins TRBV7-2 to TRBJ2-2; the D is unclear. The V end was cut by 1 base, the J end by 2 bases, with 5 bases between. The V gene's germline CDR1 is SGHTA and CDR2 FQGNSA. The CDR3 extends over 14 amino acids. The CDR3 nucleotides are TGTGCCAGCAGCTTAGGCGGTAACACCGGGGAGCTGTTTTTT. Protein product: CASSLGGNTGELFF.

This rearrangement joins TRBV25-1 to TRBJ2-1, with 9 bases that match TRBD2. The CDR3 has 13 amino acids. J gave up 15 bases and V 3 bases, and 9 bases lay outside the gene matches. Germline-derived CDR1 and CDR2 are MGHDK and SYGVNS. The CDR3 region is CASSDPSGGPRFF. DNA of the CDR3: TGTGCCAGCAGTGATCCGAGCGGGGGGCCCCGGTTCTTC.

This clone came up a few times. The chain is built from TRBV6-5 and TRBJ2-7; 8 bases align to TRBD2. Germline values: CDR1 MNHEY, CDR2 SVGAGI. This CDR3 spans 15 amino acids. Germline trimming cut 5 bases from V and 5 bases from J; bases unmatched to any gene: 11. The CDR3 DNA reads as TGTGCCAGCAGTCCCATAGCGGGAACGTCCCACGAGCAGTACTTC. As protein: CASSPIAGTSHEQYF.

This clone was seen repeatedly, ten times or more. The chain carries TRBV25-1 and TRBJ2-3; TRBD2 aligns across 10 bases. J gave up 0 bases and V 8 bases, and 5 bases lay outside the gene matches. Germline V gene data show CDR1 as MGHDK and CDR2 as SYGVNS. There are 15 residues in the CDR3. CDR3 sequence (DNA): TGTGCCAGCTGTTTTAGCGGGGGGAGCACAGATACGCAGTATTTT. Protein: CASCFSGGSTDTQYF.

A few counts support this clone. The chain couples TRBV19 to TRBJ1-5; the match to TRBD1 covers 9 bases. The CDR3 is made up of 14 amino acids. Germline lookup yields CDR1 LNHDA and CDR2 SQIVND (reference sequence). V lost 1 base and J lost 7; bases outside the gene matches: 2. The CDR3, as DNA: TGTGCCAGTAGTATAGCTACAGGGGGCCAGCCCCAGCATTTT. It specifies CASSIATGGQPQHF. The full variable domain, with the rest looked up from reference TRBV19 and TRBJ1-5, is DGGITQSPKYLFRKEGQNVTLSCEQNLNHDAMYWYRQDPGQGLRLIYYSQIVNDFQKGDIAEGYSVSREKKESFPLTVTSAQKNPTAFYLCASSIATGGQPQHFGDGTRLSIL.